The clone carrying this T cell receptor (beta chain) was seen a few times. The CDR3 has 16 residues. The ends lost 4 bases at V and 5 bases at J; junction bases unmatched: 10. The germline gives CDR1 SGHRS, CDR2 YFSETQ. The data originate from a study of T cell responses to AZD1222 COVID-19 vaccine. Clones were read by immunoSEQ multiplex PCR, and TCRdb kept only the in-frame ones, dropping some. The profile shows fewer than 130,000 clones, around 93% of them singletons. The rearrangement joins TRBV5-1 to TRBJ2-2; 8 bases line up with TRBD2. The TCR comes from an adult in good health. The sample in question was peripheral blood, obtained on day 0 of AZD1222 vaccination. The CDR3 DNA reads as TGCGCCAGCAGCCCCGGGACTAGAGGAAGGACCGGGGAGCTGTTTTTT. This sequence encodes CASSPGTRGRTGELFF.